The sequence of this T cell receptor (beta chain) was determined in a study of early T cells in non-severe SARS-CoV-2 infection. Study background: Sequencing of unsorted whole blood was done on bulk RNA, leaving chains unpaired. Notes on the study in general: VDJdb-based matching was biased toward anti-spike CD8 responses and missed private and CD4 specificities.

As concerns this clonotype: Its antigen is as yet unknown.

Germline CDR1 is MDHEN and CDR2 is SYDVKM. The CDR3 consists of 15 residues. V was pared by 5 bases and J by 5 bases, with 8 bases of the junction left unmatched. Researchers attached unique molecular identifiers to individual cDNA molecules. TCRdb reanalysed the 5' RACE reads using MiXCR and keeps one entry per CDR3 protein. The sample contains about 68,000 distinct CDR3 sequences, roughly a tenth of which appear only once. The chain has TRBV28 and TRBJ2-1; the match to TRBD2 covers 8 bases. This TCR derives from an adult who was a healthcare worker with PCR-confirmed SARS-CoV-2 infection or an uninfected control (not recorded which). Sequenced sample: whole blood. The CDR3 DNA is TGTGCCAGCAGTCCCACGGGACTAGACCACAATGAGCAGTTCTTC. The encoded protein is CASSPTGLDHNEQFF.